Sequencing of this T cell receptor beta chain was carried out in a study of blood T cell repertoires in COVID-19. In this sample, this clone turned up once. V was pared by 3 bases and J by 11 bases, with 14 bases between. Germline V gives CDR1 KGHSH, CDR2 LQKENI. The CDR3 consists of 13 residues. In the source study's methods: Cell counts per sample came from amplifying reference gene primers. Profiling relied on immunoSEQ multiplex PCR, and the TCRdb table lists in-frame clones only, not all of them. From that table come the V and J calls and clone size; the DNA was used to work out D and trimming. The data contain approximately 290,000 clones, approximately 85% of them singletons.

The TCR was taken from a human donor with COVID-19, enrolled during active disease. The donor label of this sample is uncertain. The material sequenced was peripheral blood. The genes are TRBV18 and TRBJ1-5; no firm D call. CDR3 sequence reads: CASSPTPAAAQHF. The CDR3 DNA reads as TGTGCCAGCTCACCGACGCCCGCCGCGGCCCAGCATTTT. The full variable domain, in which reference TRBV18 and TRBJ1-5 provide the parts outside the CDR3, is NAGVMQNPRHLVRRRGQEARLRCSPMKGHSHVYWYRQLPEEGLKFMVYLQKENIIDESGMPKERFSAEFPKEGPSILRIQQVVRGDSAAYFCASSPTPAAAQHFGDGTRLSIL.